Listed here are 27 T cell receptor beta chains from one sample, sequenced in a study of T cell responses to AZD1222 COVID-19 vaccine. Here immunoSEQ multiplex PCR was the method, and the copy in TCRdb shows in-frame clones only, minus some. Here the sample spans over 130,000 clones, 88% being singletons. This specimen consisted of peripheral blood, obtained 28 days after the second AZD1222 dose. The receptors were sampled from an adult who received the AZD1222 COVID-19 vaccine.

This clone was seen a single time. The chain uses TRBV5-4 and TRBJ1-6; D is possibly TRBD1 (6 bases). This CDR3 region has 14 residues. Germline V gene sequence: CDR1 SGHNT, CDR2 YYREEE (reference sequence). V dropped 3 bases and J dropped 10 bases, with 14 bases sitting between them. The CDR3 coding sequence is TGTGCCAGCAGCTGGGGCAGGGGAGACTCACCCCTCCACTTT. It is translated as CASSWGRGDSPLHF.

Here the CDR3 reads CASSEAGRTETQYF. The DNA for the CDR3 is TGTGCCAGCAGTGAAGCAGGCCGGACGGAGACCCAGTACTTC. The rearrangement joins TRBV2 to TRBJ2-5; D uncertain. The CDR3 covers 14 residues. Per germline, CDR1 SNHLY and CDR2 FYNNEI. The V end lost 0 bases, the J end lost 5 bases, and 10 bases lay between the germline ends.

This clone was picked up a small number of times. Other DNA sequences in the same sample also yield this CDR3. The chain carries TRBV4-1 and TRBJ1-4, with 9 positions matching TRBD1. The CDR3 loop spans 14 amino acids. The V and J ends lost 1 base and 6 bases, in that order; junction bases with no gene match: 0. CDR1 is MGHRA, CDR2 YSYEKL, per germline. CDR3 bases: TGCGCCAGCAGCCAAGGGACAGGGGATGAAAAACTGTTTTTT. Its translation: CASSQGTGDEKLFF.

This chain links TRBV11-2 with TRBJ1-2, with TRBD1 as a possible D gene (5 bases). The CDR3 length is 13 residues. Germline lookup yields CDR1 SGHAT and CDR2 FQNNGV. V lost 5 bases and J 6 bases, leaving 13 bases between the germline ends. The CDR3 DNA reads as TGTGCCAGCAGCGCCTTGGTAGGGGATGGCTACACCTTC. It translates to CASSALVGDGYTF.

The chain recombines TRBV4-1 with TRBJ1-3, with a tentative D call TRBD1 (5 bases). The CDR3 contains 18 residues. Between the trimmed V and J ends, which lost 6 bases and 0 bases, there was a span of 21 bases. The germline V gene encodes CDR1 MGHRA and CDR2 YSYEKL. CDR3 sequence: CASREGSGGSYSGNTIYF. CDR3 in DNA: TGCGCCAGCAGGGAGGGGTCCGGCGGATCGTACTCTGGAAACACCATATATTTT.

The chain combines TRBV3-1 (or the pseudogene TRBV3-2) with TRBJ2-1; D gene uncertain. V dropped 0 bases and J dropped 6 bases, with 6 bases sitting between them. The CDR3 is 13 residues long. CDR1 is LGHDT, CDR2 YNNKEL, per germline (reference sequence). CDR3 protein: CASSQDNGNEQFF. Written as DNA, the CDR3 is TGTGCCAGCAGCCAAGATAACGGCAATGAGCAGTTCTTC.

V and J are TRBV25-1 and TRBJ2-1; D possibly corresponds to TRBD2 (6 bases). V lost 2 bases and J lost 2, with 16 bases in between. Germline V gene sequence: CDR1 MGHDK, CDR2 SYGVNS. The CDR3 contains 17 residues. CDR3 sequence (DNA): TGTGCCAGCAGTGAAACCCCGGGCGCGGGGCCCTACAATGAGCAGTTCTTC. Translated: CASSETPGAGPYNEQFF.

The V call is TRBV9, the J call TRBJ1-6, with D maybe TRBD1 (6 bases). In germline, CDR1 is SGDLS, CDR2 YYNGEE. The CDR3 totals 16 residues. With 0 bases removed from V and 8 bases from J, the gap between germline ends came to 15 bases. The chain's CDR3 is CASSVEVGGEDSPLHF. The CDR3 coding sequence is TGTGCCAGCAGCGTAGAAGTGGGGGGCGAGGATTCACCCCTCCACTTT.

This clone came up a few times. The CDR3 loop reads CATSRPGQGQPQHF. CDR3 sequence (DNA): TGTGCCACCAGTCGCCCGGGGCAGGGACAGCCCCAGCATTTT. The rearrangement uses TRBV24-1 and TRBJ1-5; TRBD1 is a possible D gene (5 bases). V was pared by 6 bases and J by 7 bases, with 15 bases between. Germline loops: CDR1 KGHDR, CDR2 SFDVKD. The CDR3 has 14 amino acids.

This clone appeared a few times. This rearrangement joins TRBV12-3 or TRBV12-4 to TRBJ1-5, with a weak D call TRBD1 (5 bases). Trimming removed 5 bases at V and 9 bases at J, with 14 bases between. The CDR3 consists of 13 residues. The CDR3 DNA reads TGTGCCAGCAGTCCCCAGGTTGGGGGGCCCCAGCATTTT. Encoded protein: CASSPQVGGPQHF.

This clone occurred once. The V and J genes are TRBV28 and TRBJ1-4; D uncertain. Germline CDR1 reads MDHEN; CDR2 reads SYDVKM. The CDR3 length is 13 residues. V dropped 6 bases and J dropped 7 bases, with 12 bases sitting between them. The CDR3 protein is CASRTTRGEKLFF. The CDR3 region has the DNA TGTGCCAGCAGAACCACTAGAGGTGAAAAACTGTTTTTT. The entire variable domain, with the rest obtained from reference TRBV28 and TRBJ1-4, is as follows: DVKVTQSSRYLVKRTGEKVFLECVQDMDHENMFWYRQDPGLGLRLIYFSYDVKMKEKGDIPEGYSVSREKKERFSLILESASTNQTSMYLCASRTTRGEKLFFGSGTQLSVL.

The chain has TRBV7-9 and TRBJ1-1; 8 bases agree with TRBD1. Germline CDR1 and CDR2: SEHNR and FQNEAQ (reference sequence). Trimming at V came to 3 bases and at J to 1 base, leaving 4 bases not matched to a gene. CDR3 length: 15 residues. The chain's CDR3 is CASSFGGTGNTEAFF. CDR3 nucleotides: TGTGCCAGCAGCTTCGGGGGGACAGGGAACACTGAAGCTTTCTTT.

This chain uses TRBV19 with TRBJ1-6, with TRBD1 as a possible D gene (6 bases). V was trimmed by 5 bases and J by 8 bases, leaving 13 bases between them. The CDR3 has 14 residues. CDR1 is LNHDA, CDR2 SQIVND, per germline (reference sequence). The CDR3 loop is CASSAGTKDSPLHF. CDR3 nucleotide sequence: TGTGCCAGTAGTGCCGGGACAAAGGATTCACCCCTCCACTTT.

V gene TRBV18 combines with J gene TRBJ1-1; TRBD1 matches 10 bases. V lost 5 bases, J lost 11 bases, and 11 bases stayed unmatched. Per the germline V gene, CDR1 is KGHSH and CDR2 is LQKENI. The CDR3 totals 14 residues. The CDR3 DNA sequence: TGTGCCAGCTCAGACTCGACAGGGGGCTTAGGTGCTTTCTTT. Translated, it gives CASSDSTGGLGAFF.

The chain links TRBV19 to TRBJ1-3; D is perhaps TRBD1 (5 bases). The CDR3 totals 14 residues. Deletions cut 6 bases from V and 0 bases from J, with 9 bases between. The germline V gene has CDR1 LNHDA and CDR2 SQIVND (reference sequence). CDR3: CASSPDISGNTIYF. The CDR3 region has the DNA TGTGCCAGTAGCCCGGACATCTCTGGAAACACCATATATTTT.

This chain links TRBV4-3 with TRBJ1-5; weak D call: TRBD1 (5 bases). CDR3 length equals 15 residues. Germline V lookup: CDR1 LGHNA, CDR2 YSLEER. Trimming shortened V by 1 base and J by 3 bases, and 10 bases separated the two germline ends. This CDR3 reads CASSQVLQVNQPQHF. DNA of the CDR3: TGCGCCAGCAGCCAAGTCTTACAGGTCAATCAGCCCCAGCATTTT.

The chain links TRBV5-4 to TRBJ1-1, with D possibly TRBD1 on 6 matching bases. The CDR3 length is 15 residues. CDR1 is SGHNT and CDR2 is YYREEE in the germline V gene (reference sequence). Trimming stripped 2 bases from V and 10 bases from J, with 21 bases between. CDR3 in DNA: TGTGCCAGCAGCTTTCAGGGGACGGGTTGGGTCGGAGCTTTCTTT. Protein: CASSFQGTGWVGAFF. The full variable domain, with the rest looked up from reference TRBV5-4 and TRBJ1-1, is ETGVTQSPTHLIKTRGQQVTLRCSSQSGHNTVSWYQQALGQGPQFIFQYYREEENGRGNFPPRFSGLQFPNYSSELNVNALELDDSALYLCASSFQGTGWVGAFFGQGTRLTVV.

Here the CDR3 DNA reads TGTGCCAGTAGTATGGGGGGTTCTCCCACAGATACGCAGTATTTT. Its protein is CASSMGGSPTDTQYF. V is TRBV19 and J is TRBJ2-3, with a possible D match to TRBD2 (6 bases). The CDR3 totals 15 residues. With 3 bases removed from V and 2 bases from J, the gap between germline ends came to 12 bases. CDR1 LNHDA and CDR2 SQIVND come from the germline V gene (reference sequence).

The chain employs TRBV3-1 (or the pseudogene TRBV3-2) and TRBJ2-1; TRBD1 agrees at 9 bases. This CDR3 contains 14 residues. The germline CDR1 and CDR2 sequences are LGHDT and YNNKEL (reference sequence). V shed 3 bases, J shed 6 bases, and the junction held 3 bases outside the gene matches. The CDR3 DNA is TGTGCCAGCAGCCAGGGACAGGGCGGCAATGAGCAGTTCTTC. It codes for CASSQGQGGNEQFF.

The DNA of the CDR3 is TGTGCCAGTAGTCTCGGACGAGGCGCTGAAGCTTTCTTT. This sequence encodes CASSLGRGAEAFF. The genes are TRBV19 and TRBJ1-1; D unresolved. The V and J ends lost 5 bases and 6 bases respectively, with 13 bases between them. Per germline, CDR1 LNHDA and CDR2 SQIVND (reference sequence). The CDR3 spans 13 residues.

The chain has TRBV5-1 and TRBJ2-1; 10 nucleotides line up with TRBD2. Germline assignment: CDR1 SGHRS and CDR2 YFSETQ. The CDR3 sequence is 13 residues long. V shed 6 bases and J 5 bases; nucleotides not matched to a gene: 2. CDR3 loop: CASKRGGHNEQFF. As DNA, the CDR3 is TGCGCCAGCAAGCGGGGGGGTCACAATGAGCAGTTCTTC.

The V call is TRBV12-3 or TRBV12-4, the J call TRBJ1-1; a weak D match, TRBD1 (5 bases). The CDR3 consists of 13 residues. V gave up 5 bases and J gave up 5 bases, with 12 bases separating them. CDR3 region: CASSTGGGTEAFF. Here the CDR3 DNA reads TGTGCCAGCAGTACCGGGGGTGGGACTGAAGCTTTCTTT.

This chain joins TRBV4-3 and TRBJ1-2; D uncertain. Germline CDR1 and CDR2: LGHNA and YSLEER. V was trimmed by 0 bases and J by 4 bases, leaving 12 bases between them. This CDR3 has 15 residues. The CDR3 protein is CASSQDPLDVYGYTF. The DNA for the CDR3 is TGCGCCAGCAGCCAAGATCCGCTTGACGTCTATGGCTACACCTTC.

This chain connects TRBV19 to TRBJ2-5, with 9 bases matching TRBD1. Germline trimming cut 3 bases from V and 5 bases from J; bases unmatched to any gene: 7. The CDR3 loop spans 15 amino acids. In germline, CDR1 is LNHDA, CDR2 SQIVND (reference sequence). CDR3 amino acids: CASSIGGQGGETQYF. For the CDR3, the DNA is TGTGCCAGTAGTATTGGGGGACAGGGAGGGGAGACCCAGTACTTC.

The chain links TRBV30 to TRBJ2-2; the D call may be TRBD1 or TRBD2 (5 bases each). CDR3 length: 14 amino acids. Trimming removed 4 bases from V and 3 bases from J, with 12 bases in between. The germline gives CDR1 GTSNPN, CDR2 SVGIG (reference sequence). This CDR3 is CAWKSGTYTGELFF. In DNA, the CDR3 is TGTGCCTGGAAGTCCGGGACCTACACCGGGGAGCTGTTTTTT. Together with reference TRBV30 and TRBJ2-2, the CDR3 gives the full variable domain: SQTIHQWPATLVQPVGSPLSLECTVEGTSNPNLYWYRQAAGRGLQLLFYSVGIGQISSEVPQNLSASRPQDRQFILSSKKLLLSDSGFYLCAWKSGTYTGELFFGEGSRLTVL.

This clone occurred once. The chain employs TRBV20-1 and TRBJ2-7; no clear D. The CDR3 spans 11 residues. The germline gives CDR1 DFQATT, CDR2 SNEGSKA (reference sequence). V was cut by 0 bases and J by 5 bases, with 5 bases left in between. CDR3 sequence: CSARDSDEQYF. The CDR3 nucleotides are TGCAGTGCTAGAGATTCCGACGAGCAGTACTTC.

The chain carries TRBV28 and TRBJ2-2; no reliable D call. Trimming removed 6 bases at V and 0 bases at J, with 14 bases between. Germline V gene data show CDR1 as MDHEN and CDR2 as SYDVKM. This CDR3 comprises 16 residues. The CDR3 coding sequence is TGTGCCAGCAGCGTCATAAGGAACGCGAACACCGGGGAGCTGTTTTTT. Residues: CASSVIRNANTGELFF.